This entry lists 20 T cell receptor beta chains sequenced from one sample in a study of blood T cell repertoires in COVID-19. Method: immunoSEQ multiplex PCR; TCRdb's copy keeps in-frame clones and lacks some. The sample yields roughly 250,000 clones, around 85% seen once. The sample was peripheral blood. Source of these receptors: a human donor with COVID-19, enrolled during active disease. The donor label of this sample is uncertain.

The V call is TRBV25-1, the J call TRBJ2-2, with D possibly matching TRBD1 (6 bases). V was pared by 4 bases and J by 3 bases, with 12 bases between. The CDR3 covers 15 residues. Germline V gene lookup returns CDR1 MGHDK and CDR2 SYGVNS. The CDR3 here is CASSGQTGYTGELFF. The DNA for the CDR3 is TGTGCCAGCAGTGGACAGACAGGATACACCGGGGAGCTGTTTTTT.

The chain combines TRBV5-6 with TRBJ2-7; D possibly corresponds to TRBD2 (6 bases). Germline CDR1 reads SGHDT; CDR2 reads YYEEEE. The CDR3 is 13 residues long. Trimming stripped 4 bases from V and 2 bases from J, with 10 bases between. CDR3 in DNA: TGTGCCAGCAGCGTTAGCGGAACCTACGAGCAGTACTTC. This encodes CASSVSGTYEQYF. Variable domain in full (rest from reference TRBV5-6 and TRBJ2-7): DAGVTQSPTHLIKTRGQQVTLRCSPKSGHDTVSWYQQALGQGPQFIFQYYEEEERQRGNFPDRFSGHQFPNYSSELNVNALLLGDSALYLCASSVSGTYEQYFGPGTRLTVT.

The chain combines TRBV28 with TRBJ1-2; D perhaps matches TRBD1 (6 bases). V was clipped by 3 bases and J by 8 bases, with 16 bases between them. Germline V gene data show CDR1 as MDHEN and CDR2 as SYDVKM. There are 14 residues in the CDR3. The CDR3 loop is CASSFHRDSQGYTF. The CDR3 DNA reads TGTGCCAGCAGTTTCCACAGGGATTCTCAGGGCTACACCTTC.

This clone was counted between two and nine times. V usage is TRBV11-3 and J usage is TRBJ2-3, with TRBD2 matching 7 bases. The V and J ends lost 2 bases and 0 bases, in that order; junction bases with no gene match: 17. Germline V gives CDR1 SGHNT, CDR2 YENEEA. The CDR3 has 20 amino acids. The CDR3, as DNA: TGTGCCAGCAGCTTAACGGGACTACAAAGCCTTAACCCTAGCACAGATACGCAGTATTTT. Translating it yields CASSLTGLQSLNPSTDTQYF.

The chain is built from TRBV7-2 and TRBJ1-2, with a weak D call TRBD1 (5 bases). Germline V CDR1 and CDR2: SGHTA, FQGNSA. V was cut by 1 base and J by 8 bases, with 11 bases left in between. The CDR3 consists of 13 residues. The CDR3 DNA reads as TGTGCCAGCAGCTTAGGGACAATCACCGGCTACACCTTC. Translating gives CASSLGTITGYTF.

The CDR3 loop reads CASSWGLEAFF. Here the CDR3 DNA reads TGTGCCAGCAGTTGGGGGCTTGAAGCTTTCTTT. This rearrangement joins TRBV12-3 or TRBV12-4 to TRBJ1-1, with a tentative D call TRBD1 (6 bases). The germline V and J ends were trimmed by 4 bases and 7 bases, with 7 bases remaining between them. The CDR3 is made up of 11 amino acids.

The chain recombines TRBV4-3 with TRBJ2-1; 14 nucleotides match TRBD2. Germline CDR1 LGHNA, CDR2 YSLEER. Trimming removed 4 bases from V and 1 base from J; junction bases left unmatched: 6. CDR3 length: 18 residues. The CDR3 loop is CASSPGTSGSYSYNEQFF. DNA for the CDR3: TGCGCCAGCAGCCCTGGGACTAGCGGGAGTTATTCCTACAATGAGCAGTTCTTC.

The genes are TRBV2 and TRBJ2-7; 11 bases fit TRBD2. Germline CDR1 reads SNHLY; CDR2 reads FYNNEI. The CDR3 runs to 15 residues. The V gene end was trimmed by 3 bases and the J gene end by 4 bases; junction bases not matched to a gene: 5. The CDR3 protein is CASSDWTSGSYEQYF. The CDR3, as DNA: TGTGCCAGCAGTGATTGGACTAGCGGGTCTTACGAGCAGTACTTC.

The rearrangement joins TRBV4-1 to TRBJ1-2; 7 nucleotides agree with TRBD1. V trimming: 3 bases; J trimming: 4 bases; junction bases outside the gene matches: 11. Germline loops: CDR1 MGHRA, CDR2 YSYEKL. The CDR3 is made up of 16 amino acids. CDR3 protein: CASSQVGTVGIYGYTF. In nucleotides, the CDR3 is TGCGCCAGCAGCCAGGTCGGGACAGTCGGGATCTATGGCTACACCTTC.

This CDR3 is CASILTGTSEAFF. The CDR3, as DNA: TGTGCCAGCATCCTGACGGGAACATCGGAAGCTTTCTTT. The rearrangement joins TRBV12-3 or TRBV12-4 to TRBJ1-1; D is uncertain. The CDR3 is made up of 13 amino acids. Trimming took off 7 bases at V and 8 bases at J, with 17 bases between the two ends.

The rearrangement uses TRBV6-1 and TRBJ1-2; 10 nucleotides agree with TRBD1. Germline lookup yields CDR1 MNHNS and CDR2 SASEGT. V was pared by 4 bases and J by 5 bases, with 16 bases of the junction left unmatched. The CDR3 has 18 residues. In DNA, the CDR3 is TGTGCCAGCAGTGTCAACCGGGACAGGGGTCTTAGAGGTTATGGCTACACCTTC. It codes for CASSVNRDRGLRGYGYTF.

The chain combines TRBV27 with TRBJ1-1, with D maybe TRBD1 (5 bases). The CDR3 extends over 16 amino acids. CDR1 and CDR2 (germline): MNHEY, SMNVEV (reference sequence). Trimming pared 0 bases from V and 6 bases from J, leaving 17 bases between. Here the CDR3 DNA reads TGTGCCAGCAGTTTATCGGAAGGGAATGGAGGGGCTGAAGCTTTCTTT. Translated, it gives CASSLSEGNGGAEAFF.

V is TRBV28 and J is TRBJ2-2; 9 positions agree with TRBD1. The length of the CDR3 is 14 residues. Losses at the gene ends were 8 bases for V and 3 bases for J; bases not matched to a gene: 4. CDR1 and CDR2 (germline): MDHEN, SYDVKM. The CDR3 loop reads CASLGDRDTGELFF. CDR3 in DNA: TGTGCCAGCTTAGGGGACAGGGACACCGGGGAGCTGTTTTTT.

The chain recombines TRBV28 with TRBJ2-2; D gene uncertain. The CDR3 sequence is 16 residues long. The germline gives CDR1 MDHEN, CDR2 SYDVKM. Trimming pared 5 bases from V and 4 bases from J, leaving 17 bases between. CDR3 sequence (DNA): TGTGCCAGCAGTACGGTTTTCGAGACGGGCACCGGGGAGCTGTTTTTT. Translated, it gives CASSTVFETGTGELFF.

This chain uses TRBV19 with TRBJ1-2, with 9 bases lining up with TRBD1. CDR1 is LNHDA, CDR2 SQIVND, per germline (reference sequence). The CDR3 contains 15 residues. V lost 3 bases to trimming and J lost 4 bases; unmatched junction nucleotides: 6. In nucleotides, the CDR3 is TGTGCCAGTAGTATCGGGACAGGGCAGACCTATGGCTACACCTTC. Translated, it gives CASSIGTGQTYGYTF.

By share of the sample, this clone is medium-sized. V and J are TRBV28 and TRBJ2-7; D might be TRBD1 (6 bases). V gave up 7 bases and J gave up 3 bases, with 10 bases separating them. Germline CDR1 is MDHEN and CDR2 is SYDVKM. The CDR3 contains 12 residues. This CDR3 reads CASTTGNYEQYF. The CDR3 DNA follows: TGTGCCAGCACGACAGGAAACTACGAGCAGTACTTC.

This chain joins TRBV7-9 and TRBJ1-2; TRBD1 matches at 8 bases. The germline V gene has CDR1 SEHNR and CDR2 FQNEAQ (reference sequence). Trimming at V came to 5 bases and at J to 8 bases, leaving 7 bases not matched to a gene. CDR3 length equals 13 residues. CDR3: CASSHTGGGGYTF. The CDR3, as DNA: TGTGCCAGCAGCCATACAGGGGGAGGGGGCTACACCTTC.

The chain joins TRBV19 to TRBJ2-7; TRBD1 matches at 8 bases. After removal of 3 bases from V and 4 bases from J, the junction contained 8 bases not matched to a gene. CDR3 length: 15 amino acids. CDR1 is LNHDA, CDR2 SQIVND, per germline (reference sequence). CDR3 region: CASSITRTGKYEQYF. The CDR3 coding sequence is TGTGCCAGTAGTATTACCCGGACAGGGAAGTACGAGCAGTACTTC.

This clone was seen once. The gene calls are TRBV2 and TRBJ1-5; D gene unclear. V was shortened by 5 bases and J by 4 bases, with 6 bases between the two germline ends. CDR3 size: 12 residues. Germline CDR1 and CDR2: SNHLY and FYNNEI. The DNA of the CDR3 is TGTGCCAGCAGTCCAAATAATCAGCCCCAGCATTTT. Translating gives CASSPNNQPQHF.

This chain joins TRBV4-1 and TRBJ2-3; possible D gene TRBD2, 7 bases. The CDR3 extends over 19 amino acids. Germline V gives CDR1 MGHRA, CDR2 YSYEKL. Trimming took off 4 bases at V and 4 bases at J, with 27 bases between the two ends. The CDR3 nucleotides read TGCGCCAGCAGCCCGTTCCATAGCGGGCAGAGGGGGAGGGCAGATACGCAGTATTTT. As protein: CASSPFHSGQRGRADTQYF.